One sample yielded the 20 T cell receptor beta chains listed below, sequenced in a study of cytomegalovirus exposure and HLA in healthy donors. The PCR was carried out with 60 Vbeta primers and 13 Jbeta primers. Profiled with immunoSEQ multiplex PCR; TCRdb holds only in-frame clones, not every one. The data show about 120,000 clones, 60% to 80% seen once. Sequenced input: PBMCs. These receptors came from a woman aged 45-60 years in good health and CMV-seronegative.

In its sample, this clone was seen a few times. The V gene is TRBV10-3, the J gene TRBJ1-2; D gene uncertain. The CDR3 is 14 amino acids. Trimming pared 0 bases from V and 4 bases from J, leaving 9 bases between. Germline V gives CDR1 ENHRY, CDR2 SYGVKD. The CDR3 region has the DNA TGTGCCATCAGTGAGTCCACTATGGCCTATGGCTACACCTTC. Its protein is CAISESTMAYGYTF.

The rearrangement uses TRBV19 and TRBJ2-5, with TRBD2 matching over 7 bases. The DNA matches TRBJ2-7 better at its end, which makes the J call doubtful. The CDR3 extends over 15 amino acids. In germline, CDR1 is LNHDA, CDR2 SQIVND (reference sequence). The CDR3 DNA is TGTGCCAGTAGTATGGGGGGGGGTCGCCCCCACGAGCAGTACTTC. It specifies CASSMGGGRPHEQYF.

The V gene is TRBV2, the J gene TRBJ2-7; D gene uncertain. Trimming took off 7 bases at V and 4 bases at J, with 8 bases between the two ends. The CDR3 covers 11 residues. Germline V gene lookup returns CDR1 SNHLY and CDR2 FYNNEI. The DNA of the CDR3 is TGTGCCAGCAAGCCCGCGTACGAGCAGTACTTC. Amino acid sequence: CASKPAYEQYF.

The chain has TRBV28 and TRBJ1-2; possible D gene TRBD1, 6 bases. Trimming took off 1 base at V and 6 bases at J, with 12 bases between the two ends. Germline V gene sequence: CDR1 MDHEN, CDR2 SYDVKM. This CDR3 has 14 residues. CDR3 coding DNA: TGTGCCAGCAGTTTATCAAACAGGGTGGATGGCTACACCTTC. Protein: CASSLSNRVDGYTF.

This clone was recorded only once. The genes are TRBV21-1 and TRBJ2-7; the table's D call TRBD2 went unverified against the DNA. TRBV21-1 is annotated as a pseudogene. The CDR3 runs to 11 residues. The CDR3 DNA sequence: TGTGCCAGCAGCAAAGTAGCCGAGCAGTACTTC. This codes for CASSKVAEQYF.

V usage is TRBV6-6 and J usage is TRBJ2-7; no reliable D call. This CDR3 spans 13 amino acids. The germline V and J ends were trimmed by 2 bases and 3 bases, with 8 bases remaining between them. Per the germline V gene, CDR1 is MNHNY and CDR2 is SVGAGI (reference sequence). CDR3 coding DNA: TGTGCCAGCAGTTACGGGCTCTTCTACGAGCAGTACTTC. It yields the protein CASSYGLFYEQYF.

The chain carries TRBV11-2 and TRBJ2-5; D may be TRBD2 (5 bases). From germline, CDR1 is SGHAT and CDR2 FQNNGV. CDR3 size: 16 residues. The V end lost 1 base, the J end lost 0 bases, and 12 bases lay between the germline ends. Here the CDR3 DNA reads TGTGCCAGCAGCTTAGTTACAGCGGCCAACCAAGAGACCCAGTACTTC. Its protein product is CASSLVTAANQETQYF.

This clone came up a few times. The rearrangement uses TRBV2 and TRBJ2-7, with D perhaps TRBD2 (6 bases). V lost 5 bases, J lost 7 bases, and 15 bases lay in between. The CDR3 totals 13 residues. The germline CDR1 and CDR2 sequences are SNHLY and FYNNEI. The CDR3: CASSYAGPLEQYF. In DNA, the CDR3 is TGTGCCAGCAGTTATGCGGGACCTCTAGAGCAGTACTTC. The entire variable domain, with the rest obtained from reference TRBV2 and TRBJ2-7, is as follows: EPEVTQTPSHQVTQMGQEVILRCVPISNHLYFYWYRQILGQKVEFLVSFYNNEISEKSEIFDDQFSVERPDGSNFTLKIRSTKLEDSAMYFCASSYAGPLEQYFGPGTRLTVT.

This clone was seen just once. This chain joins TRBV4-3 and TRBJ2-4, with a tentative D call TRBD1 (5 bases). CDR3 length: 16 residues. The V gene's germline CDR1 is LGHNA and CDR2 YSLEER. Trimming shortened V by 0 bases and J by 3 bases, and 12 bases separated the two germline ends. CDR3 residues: CASSQEWTPGKNIQYF. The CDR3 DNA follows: TGCGCCAGCAGCCAAGAATGGACACCGGGCAAAAACATTCAGTACTTC.

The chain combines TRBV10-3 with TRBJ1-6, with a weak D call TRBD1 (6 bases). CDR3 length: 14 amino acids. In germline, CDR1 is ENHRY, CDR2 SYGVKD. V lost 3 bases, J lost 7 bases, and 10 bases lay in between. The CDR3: CAISEQGGNSPLHF. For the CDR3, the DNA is TGTGCCATCAGTGAACAGGGAGGGAATTCACCCCTCCACTTT.

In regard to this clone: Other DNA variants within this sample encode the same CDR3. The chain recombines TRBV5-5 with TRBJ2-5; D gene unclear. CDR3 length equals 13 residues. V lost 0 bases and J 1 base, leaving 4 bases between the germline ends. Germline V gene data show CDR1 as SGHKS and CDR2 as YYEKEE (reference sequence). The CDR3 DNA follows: TGTGCCAGCAGCTTGGGGCTCCAAGAGACCCAGTACTTC. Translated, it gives CASSLGLQETQYF.

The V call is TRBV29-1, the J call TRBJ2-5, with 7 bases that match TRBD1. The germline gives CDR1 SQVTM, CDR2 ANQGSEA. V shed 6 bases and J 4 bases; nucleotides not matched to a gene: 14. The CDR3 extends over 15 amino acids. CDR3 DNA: TGCAGCGTAGCTGGGACAGCCTTCGAGGGAGAGACCCAGTACTTC. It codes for CSVAGTAFEGETQYF. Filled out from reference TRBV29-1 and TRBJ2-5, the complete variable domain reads SAVISQKPSRDICQRGTSLTIQCQVDSQVTMMFWYRQQPGQSLTLIATANQGSEATYESGFVIDKFPISRPNLTFSTLTVSNMSPEDSSIYLCSVAGTAFEGETQYFGPGTRLLVL.

CDR3 protein: CSALGLAVSYEQYF. CDR3 sequence (DNA): TGCAGCGCTCTCGGACTAGCGGTTTCCTACGAGCAGTACTTC. The genes are TRBV29-1 and TRBJ2-7, with 10 bases matching TRBD2. The CDR3 runs 14 residues. From germline, CDR1 is SQVTM and CDR2 ANQGSEA. Trimming removed 7 bases from V and 1 base from J; junction bases left unmatched: 7.

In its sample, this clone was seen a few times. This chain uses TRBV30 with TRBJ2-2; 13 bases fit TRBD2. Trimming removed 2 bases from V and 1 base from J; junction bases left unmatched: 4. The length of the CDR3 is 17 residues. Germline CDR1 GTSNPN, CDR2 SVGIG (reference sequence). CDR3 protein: CAWSQGLAGWNTGELFF. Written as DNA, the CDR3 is TGTGCCTGGAGTCAGGGACTAGCGGGATGGAACACCGGGGAGCTGTTTTTT.

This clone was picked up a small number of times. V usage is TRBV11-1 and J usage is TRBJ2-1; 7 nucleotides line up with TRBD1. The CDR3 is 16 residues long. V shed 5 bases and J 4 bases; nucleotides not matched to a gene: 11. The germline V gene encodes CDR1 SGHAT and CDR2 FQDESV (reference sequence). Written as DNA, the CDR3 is TGTGCCAGCAGCCCCCGAGACAGGGAGTATTACAATGAGCAGTTCTTC. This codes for CASSPRDREYYNEQFF. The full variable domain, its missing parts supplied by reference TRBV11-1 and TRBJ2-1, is EAEVAQSPRYKITEKSQAVAFWCDPISGHATLYWYRQILGQGPELLVQFQDESVVDDSQLPKDRFSAERLKGVDSTLKIQPAELGDSAMYLCASSPRDREYYNEQFFGPGTRLTVL.

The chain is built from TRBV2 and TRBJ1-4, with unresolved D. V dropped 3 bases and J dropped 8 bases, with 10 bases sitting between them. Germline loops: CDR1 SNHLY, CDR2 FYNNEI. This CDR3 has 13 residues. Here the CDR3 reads CASSEGAGEKLFF. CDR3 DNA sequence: TGTGCCAGCAGTGAGGGTGCGGGAGAAAAACTGTTTTTT.

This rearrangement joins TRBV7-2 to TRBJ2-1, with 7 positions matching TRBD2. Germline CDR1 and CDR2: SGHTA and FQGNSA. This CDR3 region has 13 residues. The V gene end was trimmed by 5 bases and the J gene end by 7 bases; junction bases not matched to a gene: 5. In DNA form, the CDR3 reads TGTGCCAGCAGCATGGGACTACCGAATGAGCAGTTCTTC. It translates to CASSMGLPNEQFF.

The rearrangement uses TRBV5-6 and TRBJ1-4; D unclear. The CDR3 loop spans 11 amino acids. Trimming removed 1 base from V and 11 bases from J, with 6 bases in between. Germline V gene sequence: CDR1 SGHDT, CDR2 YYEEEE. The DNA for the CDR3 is TGTGCCAGCAGCTTGAACAGTAAACTGTTTTTT. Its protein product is CASSLNSKLFF.

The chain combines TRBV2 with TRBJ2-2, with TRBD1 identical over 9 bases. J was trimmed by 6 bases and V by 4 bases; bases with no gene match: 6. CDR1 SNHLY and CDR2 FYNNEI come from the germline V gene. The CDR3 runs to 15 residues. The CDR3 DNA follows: TGTGCCAGCAGTGGGCACAGGGGGCGGTCCGGGGAGCTGTTTTTT. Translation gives CASSGHRGRSGELFF.

CDR3 residues: CASSLLRGLTETQYF. The CDR3 bases are TGTGCCAGCAGCTTATTACGGGGTCTTACAGAGACCCAGTACTTC. This chain joins TRBV5-5 and TRBJ2-5, with D perhaps matching TRBD2 (5 bases). Germline lookup yields CDR1 SGHKS and CDR2 YYEKEE (reference sequence). Trimming removed 2 bases from V and 4 bases from J, with 15 bases in between. The CDR3 runs 15 residues.